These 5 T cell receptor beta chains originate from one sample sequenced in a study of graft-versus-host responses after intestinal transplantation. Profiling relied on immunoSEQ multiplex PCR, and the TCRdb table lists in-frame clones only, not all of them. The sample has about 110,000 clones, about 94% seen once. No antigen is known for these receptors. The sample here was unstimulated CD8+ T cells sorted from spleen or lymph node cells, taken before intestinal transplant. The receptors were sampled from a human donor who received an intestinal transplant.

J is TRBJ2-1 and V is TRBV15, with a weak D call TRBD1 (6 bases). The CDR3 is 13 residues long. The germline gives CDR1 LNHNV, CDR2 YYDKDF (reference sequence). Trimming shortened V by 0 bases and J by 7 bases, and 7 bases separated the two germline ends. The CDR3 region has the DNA TGTGCCACCAGCAGAGACAGGGGAAATGAGCAGTTCTTC. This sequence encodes CATSRDRGNEQFF.

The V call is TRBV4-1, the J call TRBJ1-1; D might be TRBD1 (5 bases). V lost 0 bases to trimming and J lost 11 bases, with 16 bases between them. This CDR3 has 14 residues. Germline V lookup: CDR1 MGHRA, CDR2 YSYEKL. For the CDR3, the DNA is TGCGCCAGCAGCCAAGATCCAGGCGGGGGTTACGCTTTCTTT. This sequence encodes CASSQDPGGGYAFF.

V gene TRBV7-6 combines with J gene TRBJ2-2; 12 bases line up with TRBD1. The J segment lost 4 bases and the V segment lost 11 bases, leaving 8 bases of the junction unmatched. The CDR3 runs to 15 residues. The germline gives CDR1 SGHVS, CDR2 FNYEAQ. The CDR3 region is CAWTGTGGFTGELFF. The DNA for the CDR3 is TGTGCCTGGACCGGGACAGGGGGCTTCACCGGGGAGCTGTTTTTT. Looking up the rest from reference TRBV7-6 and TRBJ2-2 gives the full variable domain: GAGVSQSPRYKVTKRGQDVALRCDPISGHVSLYWYRQALGQGPEFLTYFNYEAQQDKSGLPNDRFSAERPEGSISTLTIQRTEQRDSAMYRCAWTGTGGFTGELFFGEGSRLTVL.

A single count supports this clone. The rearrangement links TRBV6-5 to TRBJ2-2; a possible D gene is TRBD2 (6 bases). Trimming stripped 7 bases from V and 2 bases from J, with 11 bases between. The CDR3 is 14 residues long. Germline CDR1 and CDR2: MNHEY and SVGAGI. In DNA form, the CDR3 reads TGTGCCAGCAATTGGCGGGATAACACCGGGGAGCTGTTTTTT. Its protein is CASNWRDNTGELFF.

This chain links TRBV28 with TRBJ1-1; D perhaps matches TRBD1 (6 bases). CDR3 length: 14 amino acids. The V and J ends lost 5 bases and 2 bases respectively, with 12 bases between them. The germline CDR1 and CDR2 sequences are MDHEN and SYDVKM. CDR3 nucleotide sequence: TGTGCCAGCAGTGATTTACAGGGAAACACTGAAGCTTTCTTT. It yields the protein CASSDLQGNTEAFF.